The 11 T cell receptor beta chains below all came from one sample that was sequenced in a study of CD8+ T cells in alopecia areata (dated by TCRdb to 2016 to 2019). The library was obtained by the immunoSEQ multiplex PCR assay. RNA was extracted from all samples and reverse transcribed into cDNA as template for TCR sequencing. TCRdb stores this immuneACCESS table with in-frame sequences only. Part of the clones is absent; in the studies checked, under half of the shortfall reflects unresolved V genes, and no reason is known for the rest. The sample records over 110,000 clones, around 51% of which are singletons. The ten biggest clones cover less than 1% of the sample. What this sample's time point label stands for: baseline before oral tofacitinib. The starting material was CD4+ T cells sorted from blood, obtained at week 0. The origin of the receptors is a human donor with alopecia areata.

The chain combines TRBV7-7 with TRBJ2-5; D is ambiguous. The V gene lost 5 bases and the J gene lost 5 bases, with 18 bases spanning the gap. CDR1 and CDR2 (germline): SSHAT, FNYEAQ (reference sequence). This CDR3 region has 15 residues. The CDR3, as DNA: TGTGCCAGCAGCCGTGCGGACGCCTCTTCCGAGACCCAGTACTTC. It specifies CASSRADASSETQYF. Combining the CDR3 with reference TRBV7-7 and TRBJ2-5 gives the whole variable domain GAGVSQSPRYKVTKRGQDVTLRCDPISSHATLYWYQQALGQGPEFLTYFNYEAQPDKSGLPSDRFSAERPEGSISTLTIQRTEQRDSAMYRCASSRADASSETQYFGPGTRLLVL.

The gene calls are TRBV15 and TRBJ2-5; D might be TRBD2 (6 bases). This CDR3 spans 13 amino acids. The V gene's germline CDR1 is LNHNV and CDR2 YYDKDF (reference sequence). V was trimmed by 1 base and J by 5 bases, leaving 8 bases between them. In nucleotides, the CDR3 is TGTGCCACCAGCAGAGTTGGGGGGGAGACCCAGTACTTC. Its protein product is CATSRVGGETQYF. The full variable domain, rest sourced from reference TRBV15 and TRBJ2-5, is DAMVIQNPRYQVTQFGKPVTLSCSQTLNHNVMYWYQQKSSQAPKLLFHYYDKDFNNEADTPDNFQSRRPNTSFCFLDIRSPGLGDTAMYLCATSRVGGETQYFGPGTRLLVL.

This clone was seen a few times. This chain uses TRBV29-1 with TRBJ1-1; no clear D. Trimming removed 3 bases at V and 2 bases at J, with 10 bases between. The CDR3 extends over 13 amino acids. In germline, CDR1 is SQVTM, CDR2 ANQGSEA. The CDR3 nucleotides are TGCAGCGTTGATATCGACGCTAACACTGAAGCTTTCTTT. It is translated as CSVDIDANTEAFF. Based on the CDR3 plus reference TRBV29-1 and TRBJ1-1, the full variable domain is SAVISQKPSRDICQRGTSLTIQCQVDSQVTMMFWYRQQPGQSLTLIATANQGSEATYESGFVIDKFPISRPNLTFSTLTVSNMSPEDSSIYLCSVDIDANTEAFFGQGTRLTVV.

The rearrangement joins TRBV29-1 to TRBJ1-1; the D gene is possibly TRBD1 (6 bases). Trimming stripped 4 bases from V and 5 bases from J, with 17 bases between. This CDR3 contains 14 residues. Per the germline V gene, CDR1 is SQVTM and CDR2 is ANQGSEA. The chain's CDR3 is CSVGLSGASTEAFF. CDR3 in DNA: TGCAGCGTTGGACTCTCAGGGGCCTCAACTGAAGCTTTCTTT.

This clone was observed a few times. The gene calls are TRBV5-8 and TRBJ2-5; D is uncertain. The CDR3 has 13 residues. Germline V lookup: CDR1 SGHTS, CDR2 YDEGEE. Trimming took off 2 bases at V and 4 bases at J, with 9 bases between the two ends. This CDR3 is CASSFPTRETQYF. DNA for the CDR3: TGTGCCAGCAGCTTTCCCACCCGAGAGACCCAGTACTTC.

The CDR3 DNA sequence: TGTGCCAGCAACAACATAGGAACTAACACCGGGGAGCTGTTTTTT. Encoded protein: CASNNIGTNTGELFF. The chain couples TRBV7-9 to TRBJ2-2; no clear D gene. This CDR3 has 15 residues. V was pared by 7 bases and J by 2 bases, with 14 bases between. In germline, CDR1 is SEHNR, CDR2 FQNEAQ (reference sequence).

The chain is built from TRBV4-3 and TRBJ2-3, with 7 bases fitting TRBD1. This CDR3 is built from 15 residues. J lost 1 base, V lost 4 bases, and 5 bases had no gene match. CDR1 is LGHNA, CDR2 YSLEER, per germline. The CDR3 region has the DNA TGCGCCAGCAGCCCCCCCGGGACAGGCACAGATACGCAGTATTTT. It specifies CASSPPGTGTDTQYF.

This clone was seen a handful of times. The chain couples TRBV11-2 to TRBJ2-2; D may be TRBD1 or TRBD2 (5 bases each). Germline V gene data show CDR1 as SGHAT and CDR2 as FQNNGV. The CDR3 contains 16 residues. Deletions cut 6 bases from V and 2 bases from J, with 16 bases between. The CDR3 nucleotides are TGTGCCAGCAGTAATACCGGGACGCGTAACACCGGGGAGCTGTTTTTT. It yields the protein CASSNTGTRNTGELFF.

This clone was seen once. This chain connects TRBV10-2 to TRBJ2-7; D is possibly TRBD2 (5 bases). The V end lost 8 bases, the J end lost 2 bases, and 16 bases lay between the germline ends. This CDR3 has 14 amino acids. The V gene's germline CDR1 is WSHSY and CDR2 SAAADI. CDR3 region: CASEKDYLTYEQYF. The CDR3 DNA reads as TGCGCCAGCGAGAAAGACTATCTCACCTACGAGCAGTACTTC.

This chain connects TRBV27 to TRBJ2-7; TRBD1 matches 8 bases. Germline CDR1 is MNHEY and CDR2 is SMNVEV (reference sequence). Trimming at V came to 7 bases and at J to 0 bases, leaving 8 bases not matched to a gene. The CDR3 is 15 amino acids. The CDR3 coding sequence is TGTGCCAGCATCAAGGACAGGGAAGGCTCCTACGAGCAGTACTTC. Its translation is CASIKDREGSYEQYF.

This chain joins TRBV29-1 and TRBJ2-3; D remains unclear. The CDR3 sequence is 13 residues long. V lost 8 bases to trimming and J lost 2 bases, with 14 bases between them. Looked up from germline, CDR1 is SQVTM and CDR2 is ANQGSEA. CDR3 loop: CSSDLPPTDTQYF. In nucleotides, the CDR3 is TGCAGCAGTGACCTCCCCCCCACAGATACGCAGTATTTT.